This record concerns one TCR beta chain sequence. The CDR3 is made up of 13 amino acids. Germline V gives CDR1 SGDLS, CDR2 YYNGEE. The V end lost 4 bases, the J end lost 5 bases, and 13 bases lay between the germline ends. As to time point: cycle 4 day 1 (C4D1), after 5 to 7 weeks of nivolumab. Every patient had relapsed following autologous stem cell transplantation, and cohorts differed in brentuximab vedotin exposure. Sequenced by immunoSEQ multiplex PCR; TCRdb stores in-frame clones only, minus some. This sample has about 93,000 clones; roughly 78% occur once, and the top ten carry 8% to 9.5%. The entry originates in a study of PD-1 blockade in classical Hodgkin lymphoma.

The TCR originated in a human donor with classical Hodgkin lymphoma. The sample was peripheral blood mononuclear cells (PBMCs), taken before the fourth cycle of nivolumab. The chain couples TRBV9 to TRBJ2-7; D is unclear. DNA for the CDR3: TGTGCCAGCAGCCTCTCGACTTGGAACGAGCAGTACTTC. Its protein is CASSLSTWNEQYF. Full variable domain (remainder filled in from reference TRBV9 and TRBJ2-7): DSGVTQTPKHLITATGQRVTLRCSPRSGDLSVYWYQQSLDQGLQFLIQYYNGEERAKGNILERFSAQQFPDLHSELNLSSLELGDSALYFCASSLSTWNEQYFGPGTRLTVT.